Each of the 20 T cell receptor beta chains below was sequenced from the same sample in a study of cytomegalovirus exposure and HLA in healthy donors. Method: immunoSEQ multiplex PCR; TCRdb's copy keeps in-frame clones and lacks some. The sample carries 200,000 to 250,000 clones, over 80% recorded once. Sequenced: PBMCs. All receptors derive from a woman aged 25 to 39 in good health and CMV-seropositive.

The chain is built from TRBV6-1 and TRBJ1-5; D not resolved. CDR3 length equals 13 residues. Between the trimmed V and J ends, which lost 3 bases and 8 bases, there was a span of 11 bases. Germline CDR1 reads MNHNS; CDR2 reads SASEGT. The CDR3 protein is CASSDLGMEPQHF. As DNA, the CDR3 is TGTGCCAGCAGTGATCTTGGGATGGAGCCCCAGCATTTT.

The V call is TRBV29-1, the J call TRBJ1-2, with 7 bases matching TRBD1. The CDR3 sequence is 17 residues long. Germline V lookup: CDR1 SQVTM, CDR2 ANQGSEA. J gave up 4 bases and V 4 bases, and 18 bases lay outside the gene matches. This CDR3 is CSVVGRQGVQWGYGYTF. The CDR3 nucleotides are TGCAGCGTTGTGGGGAGACAGGGAGTTCAGTGGGGCTATGGCTACACCTTC.

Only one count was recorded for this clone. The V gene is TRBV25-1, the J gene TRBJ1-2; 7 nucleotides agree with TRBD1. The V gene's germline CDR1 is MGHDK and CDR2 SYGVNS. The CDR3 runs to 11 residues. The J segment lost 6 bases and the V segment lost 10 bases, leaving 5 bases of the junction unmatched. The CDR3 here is CATGTENGYTF. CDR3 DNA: TGTGCCACCGGGACAGAAAATGGCTACACCTTC.

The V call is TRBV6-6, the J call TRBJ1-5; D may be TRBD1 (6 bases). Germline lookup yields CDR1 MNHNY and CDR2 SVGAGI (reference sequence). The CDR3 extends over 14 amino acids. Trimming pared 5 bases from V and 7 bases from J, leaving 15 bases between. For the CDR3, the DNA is TGTGCCAGCAGTATAACAGGGCAGCGGCAGCCCCAGCATTTT. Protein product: CASSITGQRQPQHF.

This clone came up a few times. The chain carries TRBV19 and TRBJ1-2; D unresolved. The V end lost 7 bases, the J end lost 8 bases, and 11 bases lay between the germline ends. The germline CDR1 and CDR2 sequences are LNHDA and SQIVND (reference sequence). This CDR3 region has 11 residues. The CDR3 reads CASKTHWGYTF. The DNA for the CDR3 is TGTGCCAGTAAAACCCATTGGGGCTACACCTTC.

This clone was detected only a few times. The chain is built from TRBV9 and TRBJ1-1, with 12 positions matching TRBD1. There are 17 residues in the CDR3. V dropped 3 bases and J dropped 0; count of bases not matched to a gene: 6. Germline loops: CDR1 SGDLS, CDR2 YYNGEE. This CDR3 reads CASSAHRDRGLNTEAFF. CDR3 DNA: TGTGCCAGCAGCGCCCACCGGGACAGGGGGCTGAACACTGAAGCTTTCTTT.

DNA for the CDR3: TGCGCCAGCAGGCAGCAGACTGTCCAAGAGACCCAGTACTTC. Protein product: CASRQQTVQETQYF. The chain is built from TRBV5-1 and TRBJ2-5; D is unresolved. The CDR3 has 14 amino acids. The V gene lost 5 bases and the J gene lost 1 base, with 12 bases spanning the gap. Germline V gene lookup returns CDR1 SGHRS and CDR2 YFSETQ. Looking up the rest from reference TRBV5-1 and TRBJ2-5 gives the full variable domain: KAGVTQTPRYLIKTRGQQVTLSCSPISGHRSVSWYQQTPGQGLQFLFEYFSETQRNKGNFPGRFSGRQFSNSRSEMNVSTLELGDSALYLCASRQQTVQETQYFGPGTRLLVL.

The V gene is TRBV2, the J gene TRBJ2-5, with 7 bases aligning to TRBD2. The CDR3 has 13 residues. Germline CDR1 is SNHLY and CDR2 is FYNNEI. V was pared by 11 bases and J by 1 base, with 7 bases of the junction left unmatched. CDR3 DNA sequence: TGTGCCGGAGCGGGACTTTCCCAAGAGACCCAGTACTTC. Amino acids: CAGAGLSQETQYF.

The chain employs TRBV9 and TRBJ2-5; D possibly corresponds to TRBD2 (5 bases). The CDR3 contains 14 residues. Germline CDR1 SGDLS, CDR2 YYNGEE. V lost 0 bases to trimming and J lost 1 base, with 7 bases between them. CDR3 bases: TGTGCCAGCAGCGTAGTAAGCGGCCAAGAGACCCAGTACTTC. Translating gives CASSVVSGQETQYF.

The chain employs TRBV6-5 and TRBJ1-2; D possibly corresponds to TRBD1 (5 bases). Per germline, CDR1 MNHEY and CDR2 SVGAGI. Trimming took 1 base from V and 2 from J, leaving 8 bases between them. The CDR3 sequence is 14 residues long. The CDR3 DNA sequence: TGTGCCAGCAGTTACTATCAGGGAAACTATGGCTACACCTTC. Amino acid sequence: CASSYYQGNYGYTF.

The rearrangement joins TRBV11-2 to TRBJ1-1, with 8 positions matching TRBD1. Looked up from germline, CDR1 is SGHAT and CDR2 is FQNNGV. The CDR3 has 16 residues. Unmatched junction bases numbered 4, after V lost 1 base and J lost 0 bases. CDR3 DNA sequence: TGTGCCAGCAGCTTAGTACCACAGGGGGTGAACACTGAAGCTTTCTTT. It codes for CASSLVPQGVNTEAFF.

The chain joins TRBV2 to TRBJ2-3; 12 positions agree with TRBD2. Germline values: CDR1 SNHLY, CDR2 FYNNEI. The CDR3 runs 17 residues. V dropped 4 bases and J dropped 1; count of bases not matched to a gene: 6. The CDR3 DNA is TGTGCCAGCAGTGGTAGACTAGCGGGAGTAGGCACAGATACGCAGTATTTT. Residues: CASSGRLAGVGTDTQYF.

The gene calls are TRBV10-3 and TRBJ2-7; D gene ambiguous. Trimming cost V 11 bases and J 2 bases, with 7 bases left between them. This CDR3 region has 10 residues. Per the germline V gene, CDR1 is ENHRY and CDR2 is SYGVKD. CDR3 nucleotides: TGTGCCGCCGCTACCTACGAGCAGTACTTC. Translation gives CAAATYEQYF.

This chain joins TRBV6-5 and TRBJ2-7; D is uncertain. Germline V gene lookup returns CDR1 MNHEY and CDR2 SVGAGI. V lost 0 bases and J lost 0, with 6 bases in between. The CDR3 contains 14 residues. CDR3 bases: TGTGCCAGCAGTTACTCTGGCAGCTCCTACGAGCAGTACTTC. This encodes CASSYSGSSYEQYF.

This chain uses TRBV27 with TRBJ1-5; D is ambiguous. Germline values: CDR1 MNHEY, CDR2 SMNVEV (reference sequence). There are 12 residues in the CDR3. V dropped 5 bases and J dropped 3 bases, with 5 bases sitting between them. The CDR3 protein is CASSHDNQPQHF. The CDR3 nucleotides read TGTGCCAGCAGTCACGACAATCAGCCCCAGCATTTT.

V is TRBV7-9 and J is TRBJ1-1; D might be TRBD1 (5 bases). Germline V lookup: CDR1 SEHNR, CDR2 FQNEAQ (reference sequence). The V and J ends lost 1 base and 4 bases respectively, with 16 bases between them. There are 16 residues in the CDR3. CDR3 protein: CASSLEVLGGLTEAFF. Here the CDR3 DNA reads TGTGCCAGCAGCTTAGAAGTGTTGGGGGGACTCACTGAAGCTTTCTTT. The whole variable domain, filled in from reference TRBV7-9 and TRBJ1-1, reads DTGVSQNPRHKITKRGQNVTFRCDPISEHNRLYWYRQTLGQGPEFLTYFQNEAQLEKSRLLSDRFSAERPKGSFSTLEIQRTEQGDSAMYLCASSLEVLGGLTEAFFGQGTRLTVV.

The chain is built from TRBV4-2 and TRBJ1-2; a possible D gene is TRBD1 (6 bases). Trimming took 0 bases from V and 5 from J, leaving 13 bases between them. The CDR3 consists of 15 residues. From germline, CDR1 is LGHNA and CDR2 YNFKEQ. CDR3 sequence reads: CASSQEGGLAYGYTF. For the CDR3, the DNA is TGTGCCAGCAGCCAAGAAGGGGGGCTTGCATATGGCTACACCTTC.

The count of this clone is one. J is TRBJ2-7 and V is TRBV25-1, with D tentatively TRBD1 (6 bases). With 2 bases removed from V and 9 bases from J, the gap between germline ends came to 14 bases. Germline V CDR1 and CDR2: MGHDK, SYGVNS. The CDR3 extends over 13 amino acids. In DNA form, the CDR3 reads TGTGCCAGCAGTGAAGGGGGCCAGTTAGGGCAGTACTTC. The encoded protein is CASSEGGQLGQYF.

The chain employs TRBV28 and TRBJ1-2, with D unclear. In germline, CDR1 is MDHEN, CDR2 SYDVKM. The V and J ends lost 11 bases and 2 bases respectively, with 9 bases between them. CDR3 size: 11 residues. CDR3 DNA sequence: TGTGCCGCGGAACAGAACTATGGCTACACCTTC. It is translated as CAAEQNYGYTF.

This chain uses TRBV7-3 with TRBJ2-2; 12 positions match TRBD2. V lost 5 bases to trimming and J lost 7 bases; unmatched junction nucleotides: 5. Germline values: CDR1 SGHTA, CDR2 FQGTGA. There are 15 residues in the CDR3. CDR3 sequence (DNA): TGTGCCAGCAGCCTGACTAGCGGGAGTGGCGGGGAGCTGTTTTTT. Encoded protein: CASSLTSGSGGELFF.